A selection of T cell receptor beta chains follows, all from one sample in a study of shared clonotypes between healthy human individuals. Clones were sequenced by immunoSEQ multiplex PCR, and TCRdb holds only the in-frame ones, with some missing. The data hold about 2,500,000 clones, with around nine tenths observed a single time. The material sequenced was naive CD4+ T cells sorted from blood. These receptor sequences come from a man younger than 35 in good health. Both conserved end residues are part of each CDR3. D genes are given only for firm matches. Clone size is stated in some rows and not others, as once, few, many or a class when expanded.

v_gene	d_gene	j_gene	abundance	CDR3aa
TRBV19	TRBD2	TRBJ2-1	-	CASSIGASGASYNEQFF
TRBV30	-	TRBJ2-5	-	CAWSALAETQYF
TRBV5-1	TRBD1	TRBJ2-1	-	CASSLGDSLYNEQFF
TRBV27	-	TRBJ2-3	once	CASSFSLGSTDTQYF
TRBV7-2	-	TRBJ2-3	-	CASSFGGSLDTQYF
TRBV18	-	TRBJ1-6	-	CASSPTRTPNNSPLHF
TRBV7-9	TRBD1	TRBJ2-5	-	CASSLAIQGSETQYF
TRBV30	-	TRBJ1-5	few	CAWRSNSNQPQHF
TRBV6-5	TRBD1	TRBJ1-1	-	CASSLDRVSTEAFF
TRBV18	TRBD1	TRBJ1-5	-	CASSPETGSNRNQPQHF
TRBV19	TRBD1	TRBJ2-3	-	CASSLRTGWDTDTQYF
TRBV5-1	-	TRBJ1-6	-	CASSFVDPGQPFDSPLHF
TRBV28	-	TRBJ1-1	-	CASSSNTEAFF
TRBV28	-	TRBJ1-1	-	CASTDGLNTEAFF
TRBV11-2	-	TRBJ2-1	-	CASGRGASSYNEQFF
TRBV30	-	TRBJ1-1	-	CAWSATGGGTEAFF
TRBV9	-	TRBJ2-2	-	CASSPTGMAGELFF
TRBV28	-	TRBJ1-4	-	CASSLPTGTPSTNEKLFF
TRBV5-1	TRBD1	TRBJ2-5	-	CASSWRQGTGGETQYF
TRBV6-5	-	TRBJ2-7	-	CASRGRGAREQYF
TRBV6-5	-	TRBJ1-2	-	CASSYKSGGYTF
TRBV19	TRBD1	TRBJ1-5	-	CASSKTTGRSNQPQHF
TRBV7-2	-	TRBJ1-5	-	CASSLALGQPQHF
TRBV19	-	TRBJ1-2	-	CASSRDATNYGYTF
TRBV7-9	TRBD2	TRBJ2-1	-	CASSRPGLAGHRNEQFF
TRBV5-1	TRBD1	TRBJ2-7	-	CASSIDRGYYEQYF
TRBV2	TRBD2	TRBJ2-3	-	CASRTASGYSTDTQYF
TRBV7-9	TRBD2	TRBJ2-3	-	CASSLEREGHTQYF
TRBV5-6	-	TRBJ1-5	few	CASSLGQSNQPQHF
TRBV10-2	TRBD2	TRBJ2-7	-	CASTGLAGGSYEQYF
TRBV6-6	-	TRBJ2-7	-	CASNRDKDVAVGYF
TRBV10-3	-	TRBJ2-4	-	CAISESSGLAKNIQYF
TRBV6-1	-	TRBJ2-7	-	CASRQGRYEQYF
TRBV4-2	-	TRBJ2-1	-	CASSQELGEQFF
TRBV27	TRBD1	TRBJ2-2	-	CASSPYRGPTGELFF
TRBV18	-	TRBJ2-3	-	CASSPVGSSSTDTQYF
TRBV10-1	TRBD2	TRBJ2-1	few	CASSESKREGRNEQFF
TRBV5-1	TRBD1	TRBJ1-4	-	CASSLDRGEEKLFF
TRBV4-1	-	TRBJ1-6	-	CASSSLGALGNSPLHF
TRBV6-5	-	TRBJ2-7	once	CASSYGGLTYEQYF
TRBV28	-	TRBJ1-2	-	CASRGSEGYTF
TRBV4-3	-	TRBJ2-6	-	CASSQEWGPGANVLTF
TRBV5-1	-	TRBJ1-4	-	CASSRGGAEEKLFF
TRBV11-2	-	TRBJ1-1	-	CASRAQLERNTEAFF
TRBV5-1	-	TRBJ1-1	-	CASSLALGSWTEAFF
TRBV19	-	TRBJ1-4	-	CATNRVGEKLFF
TRBV10-2	-	TRBJ1-1	-	CASSEYRVNAFF
TRBV7-9	TRBD1	TRBJ1-3	-	CASSHWDRLSGNTIYF
TRBV7-3	-	TRBJ2-3	-	CASSADWSTDTQYF
TRBV11-3	-	TRBJ2-5	-	CASSLDVGRNQETQYF
TRBV5-1	-	TRBJ2-1	-	CASSSASPGVEQFF
TRBV18	-	TRBJ1-2	-	CASSPPGSSYGYTF
TRBV19	-	TRBJ1-5	-	CASRDTGLKSQPQHF
TRBV18	TRBD2	TRBJ2-5	-	CASSPGLVSTETQYF
TRBV7-9	-	TRBJ2-7	once	CASSQDYEQYF
TRBV6-1	-	TRBJ1-4	-	CASIPDTREKLFF